Described below is a single TCR beta chain sequence and its context. Its antigen is undetermined. At study entry, adolescents had tuberculin skin tests and IGRA screening. V lost 3 bases to trimming and J lost 4 bases, with 10 bases between them. The CDR3 totals 14 residues. Germline values: CDR1 MDHEN, CDR2 SYDVKM. This specimen comes from a study of T cells in tuberculosis. Broader study findings: Active tuberculosis TCR-alpha repertoires lay closer to GMM-specific TCRs than IGRA-negative controls, suggesting clonal expansion. Active tuberculosis cases were adults; controls were adolescents. Smaller alpha distances in active tuberculosis partly reflected shorter CDR3-alpha lengths.

The protocol was immunoSEQ multiplex PCR, while the TCRdb copy is restricted to in-frame clones and leaves out a portion. The sample consists of some 31,000 clones, more than 80% of them appearing once. The V gene is TRBV28, the J gene TRBJ1-3, with D unresolved. The TCR originated in a donor aged 10 to 29 with latent tuberculosis or without tuberculosis infection. Sequences were obtained from PBMCs. The CDR3 DNA is TGTGCCAGCAGTTTGACCAGCGACGGAAACACCATATATTTT. Amino acids: CASSLTSDGNTIYF.